Shown below are 3 T cell receptor beta chains from a single sample sequenced in a study of T-cell memory formation after mild COVID-19. TCRdb re-analysed the 5' RACE reads in MiXCR, keeping a single row per CDR3 protein. Found here are around 140,000 distinct CDR3 sequences, approximately 5.7% of them singletons; the top ten hold 2% to 2.5%. The specimen was PBMCs or a T cell subset sorted from them (not recorded which). All receptors come from an adult woman who had mild COVID-19 (a few samples of this study predate the infection). Cell type and time point are not known.

The CDR3 bases are TGTGCCAGCAGCATAACTAGCGGGACGGCGAATGAGCAGTTCTTC. Amino acids: CASSITSGTANEQFF. The rearrangement links TRBV5-5 to TRBJ2-1; 10 bases agree with TRBD2. The trim removed 4 bases at V and 7 bases at J, leaving 8 bases unmatched. Germline V gene lookup returns CDR1 SGHKS and CDR2 YYEKEE (reference sequence). This CDR3 comprises 15 residues.

The chain is built from TRBV5-4 and TRBJ1-1, with D maybe TRBD1 (6 bases). Trimming took 0 bases from V and 1 from J, leaving 13 bases between them. This CDR3 is 16 amino acids long. From germline, CDR1 is SGHNT and CDR2 YYREEE (reference sequence). CDR3 DNA: TGTGCCAGCAGCTTGGCCGTGGGGGCCAGGAACACTGAAGCTTTCTTT. Protein sequence: CASSLAVGARNTEAFF.

The chain recombines TRBV6-5 with TRBJ1-1; TRBD1 matches at 8 bases. CDR3 size: 13 residues. From germline, CDR1 is MNHEY and CDR2 SVGAGI. The junction had 4 bases not matched to a gene; V was cut back by 6 bases and J by 4 bases. CDR3 sequence (DNA): TGTGCCAGCAGAAGACAGGGGACCACTGAAGCTTTCTTT. Encoded protein: CASRRQGTTEAFF.